These 13 T cell receptor beta chains were all obtained from the same sample, sequenced in a study of T cells in localized non-small cell lung cancer. Using immunoSEQ multiplex PCR, the repertoire was profiled, and TCRdb retains in-frame clones only, with some absent. The sample lists some 50,000 clones; roughly 86% were seen once. Sequenced here: PBMCs, sampled before any cancer treatment. These receptors were obtained from a female donor with stage II lung adenocarcinoma.

This clone showed up just a few times. V gene TRBV5-5 combines with J gene TRBJ1-6; D is ambiguous. Germline V lookup: CDR1 SGHKS, CDR2 YYEKEE (reference sequence). V was cut by 2 bases and J by 5 bases, with 8 bases left in between. CDR3 length equals 14 residues. CDR3 coding DNA: TGTGCCAGCAGCTTTGTGGCAGATAATTCACCCCTCCACTTT. Its protein product is CASSFVADNSPLHF.

The genes are TRBV5-4 and TRBJ1-2; 11 bases match TRBD1. The CDR3 sequence is 15 residues long. Germline CDR1 reads SGHNT; CDR2 reads YYREEE (reference sequence). Losses at the gene ends were 3 bases for V and 4 bases for J; bases not matched to a gene: 5. CDR3 DNA sequence: TGTGCCAGCAGCTGGCCCGGGACAGGGGGCTATGGCTACACCTTC. Its protein product is CASSWPGTGGYGYTF.

The V call is TRBV30, the J call TRBJ2-3; D is perhaps TRBD1 or TRBD2 (6 bases each). The CDR3 has 14 amino acids. V dropped 3 bases and J dropped 1 base, with 11 bases sitting between them. Germline CDR1 is GTSNPN and CDR2 is SVGIG (reference sequence). The CDR3 spells CAWSGGLGTDTQYF. CDR3 bases: TGTGCCTGGAGCGGGGGCCTAGGCACAGATACGCAGTATTTT. The full variable domain, its missing parts supplied by reference TRBV30 and TRBJ2-3, is SQTIHQWPATLVQPVGSPLSLECTVEGTSNPNLYWYRQAAGRGLQLLFYSVGIGQISSEVPQNLSASRPQDRQFILSSKKLLLSDSGFYLCAWSGGLGTDTQYFGPGTRLTVL.

The chain links TRBV5-1 to TRBJ1-2; D ambiguous. Per germline, CDR1 SGHRS and CDR2 YFSETQ. This CDR3 comprises 16 residues. Trimming shortened V by 2 bases and J by 1 base, and 15 bases separated the two germline ends. As DNA, the CDR3 is TGCGCCAGCAGCTTACGGACTGGCGGTGTTAACTATGGCTACACCTTC. As protein: CASSLRTGGVNYGYTF.

This chain joins TRBV9 and TRBJ2-3, with D possibly being TRBD2 (5 bases). There are 15 residues in the CDR3. From germline, CDR1 is SGDLS and CDR2 YYNGEE. V lost 0 bases to trimming and J lost 2 bases, with 10 bases between them. The CDR3 nucleotides read TGTGCCAGCAGCGTAGTAGCGAGAAACACAGATACGCAGTATTTT. Its translation is CASSVVARNTDTQYF.

This chain links TRBV5-5 with TRBJ1-4, with 9 bases fitting TRBD1. With V trimmed by 4 bases and J by 8 bases, 6 bases remained unmatched. Germline values: CDR1 SGHKS, CDR2 YYEKEE (reference sequence). This CDR3 contains 14 residues. The CDR3 sequence is CASSDRGGLEKLFF. In nucleotides, the CDR3 is TGTGCCAGCAGCGACAGGGGGGGATTGGAAAAACTGTTTTTT.

The chain employs TRBV5-5 and TRBJ2-7; perhaps TRBD1 as D (5 bases). V lost 4 bases, J lost 3 bases, and 8 bases lay in between. The CDR3 is 12 amino acids. Per the germline V gene, CDR1 is SGHKS and CDR2 is YYEKEE (reference sequence). The CDR3 is CASSPDSYEQYF. The CDR3 DNA reads TGTGCCAGCAGCCCCGACAGCTACGAGCAGTACTTC.

This chain uses TRBV7-3 with TRBJ2-3, with TRBD1 as a possible D gene (6 bases). Trimming shortened V by 4 bases and J by 6 bases, and 17 bases separated the two germline ends. The CDR3 sequence is 15 residues long. The germline gives CDR1 SGHTA, CDR2 FQGTGA. CDR3 region: CASSSSLRGVDTQYF. The CDR3 coding sequence is TGTGCCAGCAGCTCATCCCTCAGGGGCGTGGATACGCAGTATTTT.

This rearrangement joins TRBV4-2 to TRBJ1-1; 8 bases are shared with TRBD1. This CDR3 region has 15 residues. CDR1 and CDR2 (germline): LGHNA, YNFKEQ. Trimming cost V 3 bases and J 7 bases; bases outside gene matches: 10. Written as DNA, the CDR3 is TGTGCCAGCAGCCAGGATACCGGGACAGGTTTTGAAGCTTTCTTT. Protein product: CASSQDTGTGFEAFF.

This clone showed up just a few times. The chain joins TRBV2 to TRBJ1-1; 10 bases are a match to TRBD1. Trimming cost V 7 bases and J 11 bases; bases outside gene matches: 4. This CDR3 is built from 11 residues. Germline loops: CDR1 SNHLY, CDR2 FYNNEI. CDR3 sequence (DNA): TGTGCCAGCAAAGGGACAGGGGCCGCTTTCTTT. Its translation: CASKGTGAAFF.

The rearrangement joins TRBV6-6 to TRBJ2-4; TRBD1 aligns across 8 bases. This CDR3 has 16 residues. CDR1 and CDR2 from the germline V gene are MNHNY and SVGAGI (reference sequence). J was trimmed by 0 bases and V by 7 bases; bases with no gene match: 8. In DNA form, the CDR3 reads TGTGCCAGCACCCCAGGGGGCGCGGGAGCCAAAAACATTCAGTACTTC. It is translated as CASTPGGAGAKNIQYF.

The J gene is TRBJ2-1, the V gene TRBV7-6, with D perhaps matching TRBD2 (7 bases). Germline CDR1 and CDR2: SGHVS and FNYEAQ. CDR3 length equals 14 residues. V lost 1 base and J 8 bases, leaving 12 bases between the germline ends. Here the CDR3 DNA reads TGTGCCAGCAGCTTAGAGGGGGGGCCAGATGAGCAGTTCTTC. Translated, it gives CASSLEGGPDEQFF.

This chain uses TRBV21-1 with TRBJ1-2. TRBV21-1 has pseudogene status. The CDR3 has 15 amino acids. The CDR3 protein is CASIPGPLHDYGYTF. The CDR3 DNA follows: TGTGCCAGCATCCCGGGACCGCTCCACGACTATGGCTACACCTTC.